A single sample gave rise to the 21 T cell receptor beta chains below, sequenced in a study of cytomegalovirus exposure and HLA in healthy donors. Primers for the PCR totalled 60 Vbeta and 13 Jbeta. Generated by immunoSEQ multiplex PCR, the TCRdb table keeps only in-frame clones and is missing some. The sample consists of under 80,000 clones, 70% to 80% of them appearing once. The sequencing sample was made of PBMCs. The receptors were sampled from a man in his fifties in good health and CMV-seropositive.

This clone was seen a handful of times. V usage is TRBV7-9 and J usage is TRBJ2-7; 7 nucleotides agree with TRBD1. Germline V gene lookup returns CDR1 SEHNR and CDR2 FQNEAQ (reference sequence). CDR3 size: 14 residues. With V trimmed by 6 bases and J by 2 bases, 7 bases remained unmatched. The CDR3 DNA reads TGTGCCAGCAGTGGGGACAGACGGCCCTACGAGCAGTACTTC. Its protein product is CASSGDRRPYEQYF.

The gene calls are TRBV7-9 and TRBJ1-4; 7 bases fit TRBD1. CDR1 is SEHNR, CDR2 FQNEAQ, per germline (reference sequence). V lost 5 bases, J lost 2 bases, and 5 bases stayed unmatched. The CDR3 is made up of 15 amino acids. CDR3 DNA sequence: TGTGCCAGCAGCGCACAGGGGACGACTAATGAAAAACTGTTTTTT. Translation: CASSAQGTTNEKLFF.

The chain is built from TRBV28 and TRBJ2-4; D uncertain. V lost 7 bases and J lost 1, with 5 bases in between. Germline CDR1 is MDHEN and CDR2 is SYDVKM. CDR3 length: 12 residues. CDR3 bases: TGTGCCAGCACCCATGCCAAAAACATTCAGTACTTC. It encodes CASTHAKNIQYF.

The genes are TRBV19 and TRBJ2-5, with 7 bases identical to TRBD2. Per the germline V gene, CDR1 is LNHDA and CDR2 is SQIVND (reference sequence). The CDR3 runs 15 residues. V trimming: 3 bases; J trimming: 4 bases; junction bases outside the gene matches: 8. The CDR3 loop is CASSMRRGFGETQYF. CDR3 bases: TGTGCCAGTAGTATGCGGCGGGGGTTCGGAGAGACCCAGTACTTC.

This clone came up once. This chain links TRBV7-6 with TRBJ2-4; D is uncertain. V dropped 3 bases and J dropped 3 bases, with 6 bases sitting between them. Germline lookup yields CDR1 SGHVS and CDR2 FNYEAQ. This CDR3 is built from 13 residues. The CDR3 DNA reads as TGTGCCAGCAGCTTGTCCTTCAAAAACATTCAGTACTTC. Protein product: CASSLSFKNIQYF.

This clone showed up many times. The CDR3 nucleotides are TGTGCCAGCAGCTTAGAAGGGCTAGCGGGGTACACCGGGGAGCTGTTTTTT. As protein: CASSLEGLAGYTGELFF. The chain combines TRBV7-6 with TRBJ2-2; 9 bases agree with TRBD2. The CDR3 runs 17 residues. CDR1 is SGHVS and CDR2 is FNYEAQ in the germline V gene. J gave up 3 bases and V 1 base, and 6 bases lay outside the gene matches.

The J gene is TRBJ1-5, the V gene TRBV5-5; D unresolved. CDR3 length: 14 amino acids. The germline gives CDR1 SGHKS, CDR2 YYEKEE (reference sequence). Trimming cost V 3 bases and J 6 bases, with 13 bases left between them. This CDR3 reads CASSSGRESQPQHF. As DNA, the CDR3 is TGTGCCAGCAGCTCTGGGCGGGAGAGTCAGCCCCAGCATTTT.

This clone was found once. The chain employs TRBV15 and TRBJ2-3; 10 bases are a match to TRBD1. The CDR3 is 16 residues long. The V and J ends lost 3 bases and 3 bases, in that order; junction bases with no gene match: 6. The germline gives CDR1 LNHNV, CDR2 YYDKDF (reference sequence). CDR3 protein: CATSSMPGQGTDTQYF. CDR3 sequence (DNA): TGTGCCACCAGCAGTATGCCGGGACAGGGGACAGATACGCAGTATTTT.

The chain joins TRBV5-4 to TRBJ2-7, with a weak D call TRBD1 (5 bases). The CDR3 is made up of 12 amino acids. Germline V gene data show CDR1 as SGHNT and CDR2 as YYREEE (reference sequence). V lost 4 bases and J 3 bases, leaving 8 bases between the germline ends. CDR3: CASSLQGYEQYF. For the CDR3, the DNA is TGTGCCAGCAGCCTTCAGGGCTACGAGCAGTACTTC.

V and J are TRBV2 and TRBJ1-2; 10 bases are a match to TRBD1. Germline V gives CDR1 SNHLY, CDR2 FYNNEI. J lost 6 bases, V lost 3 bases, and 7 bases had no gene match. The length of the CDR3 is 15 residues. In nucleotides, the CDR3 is TGTGCCAGCAGTGATCAGGACAGGGGGGGCAATGGCTACACCTTC. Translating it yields CASSDQDRGGNGYTF. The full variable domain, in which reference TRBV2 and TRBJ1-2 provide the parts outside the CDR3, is EPEVTQTPSHQVTQMGQEVILRCVPISNHLYFYWYRQILGQKVEFLVSFYNNEISEKSEIFDDQFSVERPDGSNFTLKIRSTKLEDSAMYFCASSDQDRGGNGYTFGSGTRLTVV.

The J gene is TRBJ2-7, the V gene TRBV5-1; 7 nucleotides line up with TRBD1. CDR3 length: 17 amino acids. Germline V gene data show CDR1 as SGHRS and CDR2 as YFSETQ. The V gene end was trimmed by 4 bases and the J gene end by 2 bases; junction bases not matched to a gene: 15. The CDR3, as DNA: TGCGCCAGCAGCCGGATTGTGGCCCGGGACAGTGCCTACGAGCAGTACTTC. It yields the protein CASSRIVARDSAYEQYF.

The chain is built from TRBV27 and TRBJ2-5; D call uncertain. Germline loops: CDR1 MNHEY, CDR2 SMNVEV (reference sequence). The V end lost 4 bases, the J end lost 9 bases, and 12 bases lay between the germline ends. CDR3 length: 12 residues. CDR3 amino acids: CASSSGSRAQYF. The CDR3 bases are TGTGCCAGCAGTTCCGGATCCCGGGCCCAGTACTTC.

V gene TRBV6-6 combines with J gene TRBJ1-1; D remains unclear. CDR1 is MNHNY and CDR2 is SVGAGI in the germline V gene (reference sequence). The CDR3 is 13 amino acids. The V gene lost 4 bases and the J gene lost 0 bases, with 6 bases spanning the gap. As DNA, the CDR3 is TGTGCCAGCAGTTTATATCTGAACACTGAAGCTTTCTTT. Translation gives CASSLYLNTEAFF.

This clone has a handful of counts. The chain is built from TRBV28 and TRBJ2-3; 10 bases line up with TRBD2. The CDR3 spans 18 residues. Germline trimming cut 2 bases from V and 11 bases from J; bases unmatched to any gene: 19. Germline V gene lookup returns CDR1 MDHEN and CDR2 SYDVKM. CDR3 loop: CASSLEGGAGGLDLLQYF. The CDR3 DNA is TGTGCCAGCAGTTTAGAGGGCGGAGCGGGAGGGTTAGACTTGTTGCAGTATTTT.

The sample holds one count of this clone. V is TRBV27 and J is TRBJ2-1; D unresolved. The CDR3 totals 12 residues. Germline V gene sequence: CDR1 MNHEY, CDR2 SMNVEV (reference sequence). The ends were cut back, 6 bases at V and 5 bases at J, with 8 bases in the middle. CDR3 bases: TGTGCCAGCAGCCCCCCAGACAATGAGCAGTTCTTC. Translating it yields CASSPPDNEQFF.

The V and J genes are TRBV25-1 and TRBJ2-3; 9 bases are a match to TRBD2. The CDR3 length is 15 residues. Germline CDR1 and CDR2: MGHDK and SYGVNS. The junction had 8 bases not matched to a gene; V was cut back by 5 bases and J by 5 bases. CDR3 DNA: TGTGCCAGCAGTATAGCGGGGGCGGCCGGAGATACGCAGTATTTT. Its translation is CASSIAGAAGDTQYF. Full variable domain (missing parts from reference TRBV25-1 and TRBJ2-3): EADIYQTPRYLVIGTGKKITLECSQTMGHDKMYWYQQDPGMELHLIHYSYGVNSTEKGDLSSESTVSRIRTEHFPLTLESARPSHTSQYLCASSIAGAAGDTQYFGPGTRLTVL.

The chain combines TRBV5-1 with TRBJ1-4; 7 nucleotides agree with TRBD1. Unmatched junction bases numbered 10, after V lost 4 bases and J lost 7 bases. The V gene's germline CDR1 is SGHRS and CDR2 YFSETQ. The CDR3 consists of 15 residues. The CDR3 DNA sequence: TGCGCCAGCAGCCCTGGACGACAGGGAGGTGAAAAACTGTTTTTT. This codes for CASSPGRQGGEKLFF.

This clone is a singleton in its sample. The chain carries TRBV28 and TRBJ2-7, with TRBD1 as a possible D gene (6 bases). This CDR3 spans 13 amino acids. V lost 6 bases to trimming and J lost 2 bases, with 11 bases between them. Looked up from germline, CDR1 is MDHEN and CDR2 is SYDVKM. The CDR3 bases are TGTGCCAGCAGAGGACCAGGGGCCTACGAGCAGTACTTC. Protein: CASRGPGAYEQYF.

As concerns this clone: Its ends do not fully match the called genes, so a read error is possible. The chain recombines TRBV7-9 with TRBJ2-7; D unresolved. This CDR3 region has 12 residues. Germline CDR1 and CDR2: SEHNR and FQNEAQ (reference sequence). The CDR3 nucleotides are TGTTCCAGCAGCCAACCAACGGGCGAGCAGTACTTC. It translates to CSSSQPTGEQYF.

CDR3 loop: CASSYSGDPTDTQYF. The CDR3 DNA follows: TGTGCCAGCAGCTATAGCGGGGACCCCACAGATACGCAGTATTTT. The chain has TRBV4-2 and TRBJ2-3; 8 bases are a match to TRBD2. Germline V lookup: CDR1 LGHNA, CDR2 YNFKEQ. The ends lost 5 bases at V and 2 bases at J; junction bases unmatched: 6. The CDR3 has 15 amino acids.

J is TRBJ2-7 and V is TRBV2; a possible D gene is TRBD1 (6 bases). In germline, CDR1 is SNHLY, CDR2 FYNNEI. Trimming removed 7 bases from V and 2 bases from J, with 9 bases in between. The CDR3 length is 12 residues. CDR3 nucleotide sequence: TGTGCCAGCACAGGACAGCCCTACGAGCAGTACTTC. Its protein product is CASTGQPYEQYF. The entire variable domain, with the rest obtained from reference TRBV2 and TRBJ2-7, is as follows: EPEVTQTPSHQVTQMGQEVILRCVPISNHLYFYWYRQILGQKVEFLVSFYNNEISEKSEIFDDQFSVERPDGSNFTLKIRSTKLEDSAMYFCASTGQPYEQYFGPGTRLTVT.